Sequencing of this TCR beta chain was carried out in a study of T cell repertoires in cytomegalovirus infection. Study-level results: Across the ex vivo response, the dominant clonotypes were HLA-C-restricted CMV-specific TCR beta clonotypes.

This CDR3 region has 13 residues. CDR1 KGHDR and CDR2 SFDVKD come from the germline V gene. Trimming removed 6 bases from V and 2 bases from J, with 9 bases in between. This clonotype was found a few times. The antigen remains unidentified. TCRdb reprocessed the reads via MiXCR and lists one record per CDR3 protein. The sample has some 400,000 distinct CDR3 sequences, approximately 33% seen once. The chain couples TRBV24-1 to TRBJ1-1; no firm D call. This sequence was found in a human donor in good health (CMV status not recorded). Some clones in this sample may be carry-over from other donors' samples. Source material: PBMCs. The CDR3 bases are TGTGCCACCAGTAGGAAGGGAAACACTGAAGCTTTCTTT. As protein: CATSRKGNTEAFF.